The T cell receptor (beta chain) under discussion was sequenced for a study of PD-1 blockade in classical Hodgkin lymphoma. Note on this clone: What it binds is not known.

V lost 2 bases, J lost 2 bases, and 13 bases lay in between. The CDR3 is made up of 16 amino acids. Germline V gives CDR1 SGHAT, CDR2 FQNNGV. Clones were sequenced by immunoSEQ multiplex PCR, and TCRdb holds only the in-frame ones, with some missing. The table has fewer than 50,000 clones, roughly 73% seen once. Time point denoted: cycle 4 day 1 (C4D1), after five to seven weeks of nivolumab. After autologous stem cell transplantation all patients relapsed, and prior brentuximab vedotin exposure differed between cohorts. Patients had relapsed/refractory classical Hodgkin lymphoma with complete response, partial response or progressive disease as best response. Overall study results and limits: Before treatment, complete responders showed about the same diversity as newly diagnosed patients. Whereas CD4+ TCR diversity had risen significantly by C4D1, CD8+ TCR diversity had not.

This clonotype was sampled from a human donor with classical Hodgkin lymphoma. The sample here was peripheral blood mononuclear cells (PBMCs), taken before the fourth cycle of nivolumab. The rearrangement uses TRBV11-2 and TRBJ2-1, with a tentative D call TRBD2 (6 bases). The CDR3 coding sequence is TGTGCCAGCAGCTTATTGACCGGCGGGGCCTACAATGAGCAGTTCTTC. This gives the protein CASSLLTGGAYNEQFF.